Listed below are T cell receptor beta chains from one sample, sequenced in a study of blood T cell repertoires in COVID-19. Only in-frame clones appear in the TCRdb table, and some are missing; sequencing was by immunoSEQ multiplex PCR. The sample consists of a few hundred thousand clones, 89% of them appearing once. The specimen was peripheral blood. Source of these receptors: a middle-aged woman who had recovered from COVID-19. Each CDR3 is given with its conserved first and last residue. D genes are given only for firm matches. The size field is filled for only some rows; it gives once, few, many or a size class.

V gene: TRBV10-3; D gene: -; J gene: TRBJ2-2; clone size: -; CDR3 DNA: TGTGCCACCCACGGGGCCGCAGGGGCCACCGGGGAGCTGTTTTTT; CDR3 protein: CATHGAAGATGELFF
V gene: TRBV7-9; D gene: -; J gene: TRBJ2-5; clone size: -; CDR3 DNA: TGTGCCAGCAGCTTAGCGGGGCCCCAGTACTTC; CDR3 protein: CASSLAGPQYF
V gene: TRBV9; D gene: -; J gene: TRBJ2-1; clone size: -; CDR3 DNA: TGTGCCAGCAGCGTAGGGTTCTCGGGAGTGGCGTACAATGAGCAGTTCTTC; CDR3 protein: CASSVGFSGVAYNEQFF
V gene: TRBV7-7; D gene: TRBD2; J gene: TRBJ2-1; clone size: -; CDR3 DNA: TGTGCCAGCAGCTTAGAGACTAGCGGCAATGAGCAGTTCTTC; CDR3 protein: CASSLETSGNEQFF
V gene: TRBV7-9; D gene: -; J gene: TRBJ2-7; clone size: -; CDR3 DNA: TGTGCCAGCAGCTCAATGGATACAGGGAAAGTACACGAGCAGTACTTC; CDR3 protein: CASSSMDTGKVHEQYF
V gene: TRBV3-1/TRBV3-2; D gene: TRBD2; J gene: TRBJ2-3; clone size: -; CDR3 DNA: TGTGCCAGCAGCCAAGGAGTTGCGGCGGGAGGACAGTATACGCAGTATTTT; CDR3 protein: CASSQGVAAGGQYTQYF
V gene: TRBV6-1; D gene: TRBD2; J gene: TRBJ2-7; clone size: -; CDR3 DNA: TGTGCCAGCAGTGAACAGCGGGAGACCTACGAGCAGTACTTC; CDR3 protein: CASSEQRETYEQYF
V gene: TRBV3-1/TRBV3-2; D gene: -; J gene: TRBJ2-7; clone size: -; CDR3 DNA: TGTGCCAGCACCGAAGGTCGCGGTACCTACGAGCAGTACTTC; CDR3 protein: CASTEGRGTYEQYF
V gene: TRBV19; D gene: -; J gene: TRBJ1-4; clone size: -; CDR3 DNA: TGTGCCAGTAGTAGCGGCCCTCAACTGTTTTTT; CDR3 protein: CASSSGPQLFF
V gene: TRBV10-3; D gene: TRBD2; J gene: TRBJ2-5; clone size: -; CDR3 DNA: TGTGCCATCAGTACTGGGACTAGCGGAACTAAAGAGACCCAGTACTTC; CDR3 protein: CAISTGTSGTKETQYF
V gene: TRBV18; D gene: -; J gene: TRBJ2-5; clone size: once; CDR3 DNA: TGTGCCAGCTCACTACGGGAAGAAGAGACCCAGTACTTC; CDR3 protein: CASSLREEETQYF
V gene: TRBV3-1/TRBV3-2; D gene: TRBD2; J gene: TRBJ2-7; clone size: -; CDR3 DNA: TGTGCCAGCAGCCAGGGACTAGCGGGCGTAATTTCCTACGAGCAGTACTTC; CDR3 protein: CASSQGLAGVISYEQYF
V gene: TRBV27; D gene: TRBD2; J gene: TRBJ2-1; clone size: once; CDR3 DNA: TGTGCCAGCTCCGGGACTAGAGGCGAGTTGGGCGGTGAGCAGTTCTTC; CDR3 protein: CASSGTRGELGGEQFF
V gene: TRBV24-1; D gene: -; J gene: TRBJ2-4; clone size: once; CDR3 DNA: TGTGCCACCAGTGACTCAAACATTCAGTACTTC; CDR3 protein: CATSDSNIQYF
V gene: TRBV6-5; D gene: TRBD2; J gene: TRBJ2-4; clone size: -; CDR3 DNA: TGTGCCAGCGCACTAGCGGAAAACATTCAGTACTTC; CDR3 protein: CASALAENIQYF
V gene: TRBV19; D gene: TRBD1; J gene: TRBJ1-6; clone size: -; CDR3 DNA: TGTGCCAGTAGTACCCAGGGGGCGAATTCACCCCTCCACTTT; CDR3 protein: CASSTQGANSPLHF
V gene: TRBV28; D gene: TRBD1; J gene: TRBJ1-3; clone size: -; CDR3 DNA: TGTGCCAGCAGTGGGACAGGGTCTGGAAACACCATATATTTT; CDR3 protein: CASSGTGSGNTIYF
V gene: TRBV6-5; D gene: -; J gene: TRBJ1-5; clone size: -; CDR3 DNA: TGTGCCAGCAGTTACCTCCGGACTGACAATCAGCCCCAGCATTTT; CDR3 protein: CASSYLRTDNQPQHF
V gene: TRBV7-8; D gene: -; J gene: TRBJ1-5; clone size: few; CDR3 DNA: TGTGCCAGCAGCTTTTCAGGAAATCAGCCCCAGCATTTT; CDR3 protein: CASSFSGNQPQHF
V gene: TRBV7-8; D gene: TRBD1; J gene: TRBJ1-2; clone size: -; CDR3 DNA: TGTGCCAGCAGCTCTTGGGACAGCTCCGGCTACACCTTC; CDR3 protein: CASSSWDSSGYTF
V gene: TRBV19; D gene: -; J gene: TRBJ1-1; clone size: -; CDR3 DNA: TGTGCCAGTAGTACTACTTGGCAGGGCGGCACTGAAGCTTTCTTT; CDR3 protein: CASSTTWQGGTEAFF
V gene: TRBV7-9; D gene: -; J gene: TRBJ1-5; clone size: few; CDR3 DNA: TGTGCCAGCAGCTTAAGGGGGAATAATCAGCCCCAGCATTTT; CDR3 protein: CASSLRGNNQPQHF
V gene: TRBV5-1; D gene: -; J gene: TRBJ2-1; clone size: -; CDR3 DNA: TGCGCCAGCAGCTTGCTAGCGAATGAGCAGTTCTTC; CDR3 protein: CASSLLANEQFF
V gene: TRBV10-3; D gene: -; J gene: TRBJ1-2; clone size: -; CDR3 DNA: TGTGCCATCAGTGCGGGAGGAAGCAGTCCCATACTTAACTATGGCTACACCTTC; CDR3 protein: CAISAGGSSPILNYGYTF
V gene: TRBV3-1/TRBV3-2; D gene: TRBD1; J gene: TRBJ1-3; clone size: -; CDR3 DNA: TGTGCCAGCAGCTGGACAGGGGGCTCTAGAAACACCATATATTTT; CDR3 protein: CASSWTGGSRNTIYF
V gene: TRBV5-1; D gene: TRBD2; J gene: TRBJ2-1; clone size: -; CDR3 DNA: TGCGCCAGCAGCTGGACTAGCGGGAGCAATGAGCAGTTCTTC; CDR3 protein: CASSWTSGSNEQFF
V gene: TRBV30; D gene: -; J gene: TRBJ2-7; clone size: -; CDR3 DNA: TGTGCCTGGAGCCGGGACTTGGGAACCTACGAGCAGTACTTC; CDR3 protein: CAWSRDLGTYEQYF
V gene: TRBV18; D gene: TRBD1; J gene: TRBJ2-5; clone size: -; CDR3 DNA: TGTGCCAGCTCACCTCTTGGACAGGATGGAGAGACCCAGTACTTC; CDR3 protein: CASSPLGQDGETQYF
V gene: TRBV2; D gene: -; J gene: TRBJ2-7; clone size: -; CDR3 DNA: TGTGCCAGCAGTGAAGAACTAGCCCCTTCCTACGAGCAGTACTTC; CDR3 protein: CASSEELAPSYEQYF
V gene: TRBV5-1; D gene: -; J gene: TRBJ2-5; clone size: -; CDR3 DNA: TGCGCCAGCAGCTTGGCGGGATCTTTACAAGAGACCCAGTACTTC; CDR3 protein: CASSLAGSLQETQYF
V gene: TRBV30; D gene: -; J gene: TRBJ1-3; clone size: -; CDR3 DNA: TGTGCCTGGAGTGCCCCGGACACCTCTGGAAACACCATATATTTT; CDR3 protein: CAWSAPDTSGNTIYF
V gene: TRBV30; D gene: -; J gene: TRBJ1-4; clone size: -; CDR3 DNA: TGTGCCTGGAGTCTTGGGGCCTTGAATGAAAAACTGTTTTTT; CDR3 protein: CAWSLGALNEKLFF
V gene: TRBV28; D gene: TRBD2; J gene: TRBJ2-7; clone size: -; CDR3 DNA: TGTGCCAGCAGTTTGTCGGGGGGCGAGCAGTACTTC; CDR3 protein: CASSLSGGEQYF
V gene: TRBV5-3; D gene: -; J gene: TRBJ2-3; clone size: -; CDR3 DNA: TGTGCCAGAAGCTGGCCGTTCACAGATACGCAGTATTTT; CDR3 protein: CARSWPFTDTQYF
V gene: TRBV7-3; D gene: TRBD2; J gene: TRBJ2-2; clone size: -; CDR3 DNA: TGTGCCAGCAGCTCTCAAGCGGGACGGAACACCGGGGAGCTGTTTTTT; CDR3 protein: CASSSQAGRNTGELFF
V gene: TRBV19; D gene: TRBD1; J gene: TRBJ2-7; clone size: -; CDR3 DNA: TGTGCCAGTAGTTCCGGACAGGGGTACGAGCAGTACTTC; CDR3 protein: CASSSGQGYEQYF
V gene: TRBV28; D gene: -; J gene: TRBJ1-5; clone size: once; CDR3 DNA: TGTGCCAGCAGACCGCCCCCCTACAGTTATAGCAATCAGCCCCAGCATTTT; CDR3 protein: CASRPPPYSYSNQPQHF
V gene: TRBV6-6; D gene: TRBD1; J gene: TRBJ2-1; clone size: -; CDR3 DNA: TGTGCCAGCAGTCCAGGGGGCAATGAGCAGTTCTTC; CDR3 protein: CASSPGGNEQFF
V gene: TRBV2; D gene: -; J gene: TRBJ1-5; clone size: few; CDR3 DNA: TGTGCCAGCAGTGAAGAGGGGCAGCCCCAGCATTTT; CDR3 protein: CASSEEGQPQHF
V gene: TRBV6-6; D gene: -; J gene: TRBJ2-7; clone size: -; CDR3 DNA: TGTGCCAGCAGTTACTCGGCTAGCTCGAGCTCCTACGAGCAGTACTTC; CDR3 protein: CASSYSASSSSYEQYF
V gene: TRBV3-1/TRBV3-2; D gene: -; J gene: TRBJ2-4; clone size: -; CDR3 DNA: TGTGCCAGCAGCCAAGATCTCAGGGTCCCGCAGTACTTC; CDR3 protein: CASSQDLRVPQYF
V gene: TRBV18; D gene: -; J gene: TRBJ2-4; clone size: once; CDR3 DNA: TGTGCCAGCTCACCACAAAATAGGGGAAACATTCAGTACTTC; CDR3 protein: CASSPQNRGNIQYF
V gene: TRBV7-6; D gene: TRBD2; J gene: TRBJ2-3; clone size: -; CDR3 DNA: TGTGCCAGCAGCCCGGAGCCTAGCGGAGGAGGTGGTACGCAGTATTTT; CDR3 protein: CASSPEPSGGGGTQYF
V gene: TRBV5-1; D gene: TRBD1; J gene: TRBJ1-2; clone size: -; CDR3 DNA: TGCGCCAGCAGCCCCTGGGACAGAGCGTTGGGTGGCTACACCTTC; CDR3 protein: CASSPWDRALGGYTF
V gene: TRBV19; D gene: -; J gene: TRBJ2-2; clone size: -; CDR3 DNA: TGTGCCAGTACCCTCACCCCCACGGATCCAGCGGGCACCGGGGAGCTGTTTTTT; CDR3 protein: CASTLTPTDPAGTGELFF
V gene: TRBV7-6; D gene: TRBD1; J gene: TRBJ1-2; clone size: -; CDR3 DNA: TGTGCCAGCAGTCGGACAGGGCGGGATGGCTACACCTTC; CDR3 protein: CASSRTGRDGYTF
V gene: TRBV28; D gene: -; J gene: TRBJ2-3; clone size: -; CDR3 DNA: TGTGCCAGCAGGGGAGGTGTCGGTGATACGCAGTATTTT; CDR3 protein: CASRGGVGDTQYF
V gene: TRBV4-1; D gene: -; J gene: TRBJ2-3; clone size: -; CDR3 DNA: TGCGCCAGCAGCTTTGACTACACAGATACGCAGTATTTT; CDR3 protein: CASSFDYTDTQYF
V gene: TRBV14; D gene: TRBD2; J gene: TRBJ2-3; clone size: once; CDR3 DNA: TGTGCCAGCAGCCAACCCATTACTAGCGGGAGGAATACGCAGTATTTT; CDR3 protein: CASSQPITSGRNTQYF
V gene: TRBV7-2; D gene: -; J gene: TRBJ2-7; clone size: -; CDR3 DNA: TGTGCCAGCAGCTTCAGCGGAAGCTCCTACGAGCAGTACTTC; CDR3 protein: CASSFSGSSYEQYF
V gene: TRBV6-6; D gene: TRBD1; J gene: TRBJ1-3; clone size: -; CDR3 DNA: TGTGCCAGCAGCGGGACAGCCGGAAACACCATATATTTT; CDR3 protein: CASSGTAGNTIYF
V gene: TRBV2; D gene: TRBD1; J gene: TRBJ1-4; clone size: -; CDR3 DNA: TGTGCCAGCCAAGGGACAGGGCGCACATCCGCAACTAATGAAAAACTGTTTTTT; CDR3 protein: CASQGTGRTSATNEKLFF
V gene: TRBV4-1; D gene: -; J gene: TRBJ2-5; clone size: once; CDR3 DNA: TGCGCCAGCAGCCAAAAGATGGACTATTGGGGGACCCAGTACTTC; CDR3 protein: CASSQKMDYWGTQYF
V gene: TRBV10-1; D gene: -; J gene: TRBJ1-2; clone size: -; CDR3 DNA: TGCGCCAGCAGTCCTGACAGGACTCGGGGCTACACCTTC; CDR3 protein: CASSPDRTRGYTF
V gene: TRBV7-2; D gene: TRBD2; J gene: TRBJ2-7; clone size: -; CDR3 DNA: TGTGCCAGCAGCTTATGGACTAGCAACTACGAGCAGTACTTC; CDR3 protein: CASSLWTSNYEQYF